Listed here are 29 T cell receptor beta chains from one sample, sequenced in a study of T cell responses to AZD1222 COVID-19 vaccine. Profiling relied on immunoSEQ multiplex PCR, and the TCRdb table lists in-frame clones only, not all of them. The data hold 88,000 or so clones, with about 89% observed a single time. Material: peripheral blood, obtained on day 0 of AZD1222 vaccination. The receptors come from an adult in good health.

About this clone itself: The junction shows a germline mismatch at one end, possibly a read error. The CDR3 reads CAICEGGGLYEQYF. The CDR3 coding sequence is TGTGCCATCTGTGAGGGAGGGGGCCTCTACGAGCAGTACTTC. V gene TRBV10-3 combines with J gene TRBJ2-7; D might be TRBD1 or TRBD2, each matching 7 bases. Germline V lookup: CDR1 ENHRY, CDR2 SYGVKD. This CDR3 is 14 amino acids long.

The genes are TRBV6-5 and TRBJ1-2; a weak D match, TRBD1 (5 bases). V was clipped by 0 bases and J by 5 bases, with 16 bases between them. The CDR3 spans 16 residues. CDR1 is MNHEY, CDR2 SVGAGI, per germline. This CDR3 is CASSYSNQGWRYGYTF. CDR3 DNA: TGTGCCAGCAGTTACTCGAATCAGGGATGGAGGTATGGCTACACCTTC.

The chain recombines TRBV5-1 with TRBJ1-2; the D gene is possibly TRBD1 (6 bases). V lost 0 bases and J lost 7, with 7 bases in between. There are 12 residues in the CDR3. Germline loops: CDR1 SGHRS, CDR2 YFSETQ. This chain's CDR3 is CASSLEGGGYTF. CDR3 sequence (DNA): TGCGCCAGCAGCTTGGAGGGGGGTGGCTACACCTTC.

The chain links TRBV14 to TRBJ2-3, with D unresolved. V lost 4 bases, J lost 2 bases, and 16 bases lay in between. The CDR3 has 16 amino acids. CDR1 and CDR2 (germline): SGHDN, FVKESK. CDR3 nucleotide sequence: TGTGCCAGCAGCCCCGTCGGAGTGCCCTACACAGATACGCAGTATTTT. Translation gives CASSPVGVPYTDTQYF.

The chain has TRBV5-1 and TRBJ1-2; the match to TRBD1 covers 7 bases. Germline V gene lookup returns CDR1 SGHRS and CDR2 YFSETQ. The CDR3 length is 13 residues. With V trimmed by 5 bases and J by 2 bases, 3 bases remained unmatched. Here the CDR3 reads CASRLTGNYGYTF. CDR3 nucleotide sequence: TGCGCCAGCAGGCTGACAGGGAACTATGGCTACACCTTC.

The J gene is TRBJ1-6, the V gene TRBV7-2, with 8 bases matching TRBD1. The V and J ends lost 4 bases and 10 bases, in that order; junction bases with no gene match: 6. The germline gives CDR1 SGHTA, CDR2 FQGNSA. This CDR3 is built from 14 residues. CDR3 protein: CASSSGGSLSPLHF. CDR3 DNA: TGTGCCAGCAGCTCAGGGGGCTCTCTCTCACCCCTCCACTTT.

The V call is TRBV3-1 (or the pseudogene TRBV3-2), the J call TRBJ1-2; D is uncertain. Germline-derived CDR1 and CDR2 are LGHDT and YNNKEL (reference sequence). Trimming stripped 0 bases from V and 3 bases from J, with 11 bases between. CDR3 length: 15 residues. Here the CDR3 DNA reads TGTGCCAGCAGCCAAGATCTGGCCTCTCACTATGGCTACACCTTC. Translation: CASSQDLASHYGYTF.

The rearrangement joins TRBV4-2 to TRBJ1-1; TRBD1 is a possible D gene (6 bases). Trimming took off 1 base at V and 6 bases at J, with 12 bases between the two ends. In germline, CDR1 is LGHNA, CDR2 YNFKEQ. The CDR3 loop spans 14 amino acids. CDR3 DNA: TGTGCCAGCAGCCAAGCACGGGAGGGGGCTGAAGCTTTCTTT. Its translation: CASSQAREGAEAFF.

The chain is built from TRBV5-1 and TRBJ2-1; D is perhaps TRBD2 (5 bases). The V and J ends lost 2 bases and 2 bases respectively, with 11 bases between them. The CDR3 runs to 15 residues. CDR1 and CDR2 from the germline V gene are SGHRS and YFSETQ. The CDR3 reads CASSFLEGAYNEQFF. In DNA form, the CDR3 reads TGCGCCAGCAGCTTCCTTGAGGGAGCCTACAATGAGCAGTTCTTC.

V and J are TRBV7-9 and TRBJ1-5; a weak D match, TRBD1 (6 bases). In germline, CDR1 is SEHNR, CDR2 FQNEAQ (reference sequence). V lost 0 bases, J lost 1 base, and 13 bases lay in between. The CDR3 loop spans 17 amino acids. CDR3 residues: CASSLAVGAGSNQPQHF. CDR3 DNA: TGTGCCAGCAGCTTAGCGGTGGGGGCGGGGAGCAATCAGCCCCAGCATTTT.

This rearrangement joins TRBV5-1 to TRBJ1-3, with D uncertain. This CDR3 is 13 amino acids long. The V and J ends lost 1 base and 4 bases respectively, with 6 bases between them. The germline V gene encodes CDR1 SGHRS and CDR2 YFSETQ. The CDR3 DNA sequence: TGCGCCAGCAGCTTGTTCCTGGGAAACACCATATATTTT. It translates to CASSLFLGNTIYF.

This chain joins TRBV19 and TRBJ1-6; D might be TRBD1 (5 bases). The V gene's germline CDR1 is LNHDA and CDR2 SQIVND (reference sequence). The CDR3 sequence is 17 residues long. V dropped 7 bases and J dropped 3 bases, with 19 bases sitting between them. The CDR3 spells CASTYSTGASYNSPLHF. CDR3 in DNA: TGTGCCAGTACTTATTCAACCGGGGCCAGCTATAATTCACCCCTCCACTTT.

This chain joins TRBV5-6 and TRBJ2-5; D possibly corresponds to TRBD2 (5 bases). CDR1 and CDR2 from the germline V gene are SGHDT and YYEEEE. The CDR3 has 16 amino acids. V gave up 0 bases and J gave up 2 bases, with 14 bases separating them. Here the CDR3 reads CASSLALYGDQETQYF. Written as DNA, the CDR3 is TGTGCCAGCAGCTTGGCTCTATACGGGGATCAAGAGACCCAGTACTTC.

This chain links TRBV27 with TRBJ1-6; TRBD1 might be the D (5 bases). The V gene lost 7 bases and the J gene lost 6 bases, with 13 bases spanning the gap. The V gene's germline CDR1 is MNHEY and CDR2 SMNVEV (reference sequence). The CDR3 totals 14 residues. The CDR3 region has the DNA TGTGCCAGCAAACCGGGACGGGTTAATTCACCCCTCCACTTT. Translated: CASKPGRVNSPLHF.

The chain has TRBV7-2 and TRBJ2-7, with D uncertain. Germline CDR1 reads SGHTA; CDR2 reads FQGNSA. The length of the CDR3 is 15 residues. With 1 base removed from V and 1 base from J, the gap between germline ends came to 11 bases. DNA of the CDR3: TGTGCCAGCAGCTTAGTGGTCTTGGGTTCCTACGAGCAGTACTTC. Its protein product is CASSLVVLGSYEQYF. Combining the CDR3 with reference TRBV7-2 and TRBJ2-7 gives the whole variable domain GAGVSQSPSNKVTEKGKDVELRCDPISGHTALYWYRQSLGQGLEFLIYFQGNSAPDKSGLPSDRFSAERTGGSVSTLTIQRTQQEDSAVYLCASSLVVLGSYEQYFGPGTRLTVT.

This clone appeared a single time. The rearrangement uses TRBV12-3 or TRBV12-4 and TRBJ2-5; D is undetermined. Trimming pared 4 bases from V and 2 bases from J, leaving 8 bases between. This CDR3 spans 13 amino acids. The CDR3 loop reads CASSYLMQETQYF. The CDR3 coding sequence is TGTGCCAGCAGTTATCTCATGCAAGAGACCCAGTACTTC.

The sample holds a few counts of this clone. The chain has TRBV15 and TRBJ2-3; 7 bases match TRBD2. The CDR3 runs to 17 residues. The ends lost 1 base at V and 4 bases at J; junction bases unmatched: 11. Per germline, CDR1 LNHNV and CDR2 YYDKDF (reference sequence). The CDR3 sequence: CATSRGGGAGFPDTQYF. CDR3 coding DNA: TGTGCCACCAGCAGAGGGGGAGGGGCCGGGTTTCCAGATACGCAGTATTTT.

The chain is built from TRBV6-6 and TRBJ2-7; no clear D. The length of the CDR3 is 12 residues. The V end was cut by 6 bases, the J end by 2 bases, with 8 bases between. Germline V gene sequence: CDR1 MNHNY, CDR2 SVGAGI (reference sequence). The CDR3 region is CASSLRPYEQYF. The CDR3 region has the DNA TGTGCCAGCAGCCTTAGGCCCTACGAGCAGTACTTC.

Here the CDR3 DNA reads TGTGCCAGCAGCTTGAACAGCGGGAACGAGCAGTACTTC. It encodes CASSLNSGNEQYF. The V and J genes are TRBV5-5 and TRBJ2-7; 7 positions agree with TRBD2. CDR3 size: 13 residues. Germline values: CDR1 SGHKS, CDR2 YYEKEE (reference sequence). After removal of 1 base from V and 5 bases from J, the junction contained 3 bases not matched to a gene.

CDR3 nucleotide sequence: TGTGCCTGGAGTGTAGGGCTAGCGGCCCAGTACTTC. It yields the protein CAWSVGLAAQYF. This chain joins TRBV30 and TRBJ2-5; TRBD2 aligns across 7 bases. V lost 0 bases, J lost 9 bases, and 4 bases stayed unmatched. Germline V gene data show CDR1 as GTSNPN and CDR2 as SVGIG (reference sequence). CDR3 length: 12 residues. The full variable domain, in which reference TRBV30 and TRBJ2-5 provide the parts outside the CDR3, is SQTIHQWPATLVQPVGSPLSLECTVEGTSNPNLYWYRQAAGRGLQLLFYSVGIGQISSEVPQNLSASRPQDRQFILSSKKLLLSDSGFYLCAWSVGLAAQYFGPGTRLLVL.

The CDR3 spells CASSLVGQYTEAFF. The CDR3 nucleotides read TGTGCCAGCAGCTTGGTCGGACAGTACACTGAAGCTTTCTTT. The chain is built from TRBV7-9 and TRBJ1-1; possibly TRBD1 for D (6 bases). V gave up 3 bases and J gave up 3 bases, with 11 bases separating them. Germline V lookup: CDR1 SEHNR, CDR2 FQNEAQ (reference sequence). The CDR3 covers 14 residues.

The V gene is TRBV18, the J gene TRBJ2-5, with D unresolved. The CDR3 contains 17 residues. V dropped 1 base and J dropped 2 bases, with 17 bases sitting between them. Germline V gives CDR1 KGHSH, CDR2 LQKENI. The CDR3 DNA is TGTGCCAGCTCACCACTTTCGGACCCCGGTCGGCAAGAGACCCAGTACTTC. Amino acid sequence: CASSPLSDPGRQETQYF.

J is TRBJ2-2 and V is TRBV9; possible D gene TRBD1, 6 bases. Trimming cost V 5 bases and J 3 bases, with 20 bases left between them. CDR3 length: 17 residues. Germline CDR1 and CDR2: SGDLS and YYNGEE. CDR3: CASSVDRMGVYTGELFF. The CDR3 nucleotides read TGTGCCAGCAGTGTCGACAGGATGGGAGTATACACCGGGGAGCTGTTTTTT.

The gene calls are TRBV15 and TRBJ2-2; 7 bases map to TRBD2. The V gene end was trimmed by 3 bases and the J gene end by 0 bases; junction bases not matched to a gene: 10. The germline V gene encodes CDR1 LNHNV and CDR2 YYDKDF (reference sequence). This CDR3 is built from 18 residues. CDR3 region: CATSRTGGIPSNTGELFF. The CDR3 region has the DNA TGTGCCACCAGCAGGACGGGAGGAATACCCTCGAACACCGGGGAGCTGTTTTTT.

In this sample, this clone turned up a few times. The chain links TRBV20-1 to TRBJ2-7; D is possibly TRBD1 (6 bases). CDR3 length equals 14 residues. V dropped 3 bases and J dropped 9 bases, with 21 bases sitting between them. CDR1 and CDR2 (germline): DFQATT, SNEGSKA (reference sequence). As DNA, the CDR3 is TGCAGTGCTAGTCGGTCCCGGGACACCATCGGGCAGTACTTC. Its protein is CSASRSRDTIGQYF.

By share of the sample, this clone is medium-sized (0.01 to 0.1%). CDR3 nucleotide sequence: TGTGCCAGCAGTTACTCCCCGGGACAGGGCACAGATACGCAGTATTTT. It specifies CASSYSPGQGTDTQYF. This sequence joins TRBV6-2 or TRBV6-3 and TRBJ2-3; TRBD1 agrees at 8 bases. The germline gives CDR1 MNHEY, CDR2 SVGEGT. The CDR3 length is 16 residues. V dropped 0 bases and J dropped 1; count of bases not matched to a gene: 3.

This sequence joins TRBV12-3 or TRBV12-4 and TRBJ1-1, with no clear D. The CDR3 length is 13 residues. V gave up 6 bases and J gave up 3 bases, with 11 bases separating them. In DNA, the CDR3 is TGTGCCAGCAGCCGAAGGAGGGACACTGAAGCTTTCTTT. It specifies CASSRRRDTEAFF.

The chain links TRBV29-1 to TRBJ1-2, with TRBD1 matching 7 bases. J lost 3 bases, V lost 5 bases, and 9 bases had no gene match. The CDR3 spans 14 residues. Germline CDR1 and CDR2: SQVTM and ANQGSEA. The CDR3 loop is CSVSGTALDYGYTF. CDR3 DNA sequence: TGCAGCGTTTCCGGGACAGCCTTGGACTATGGCTACACCTTC.

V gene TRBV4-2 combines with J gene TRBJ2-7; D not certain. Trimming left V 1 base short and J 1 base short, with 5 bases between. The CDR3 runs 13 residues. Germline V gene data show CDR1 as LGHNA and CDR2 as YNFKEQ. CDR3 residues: CASSQGPSYEQYF. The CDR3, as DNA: TGTGCCAGCAGCCAAGGACCGTCCTACGAGCAGTACTTC.